One and the same sample provided the 28 T cell receptor beta chains below, sequenced in a study of neoadjuvant anti-PD-1 for oral cavity cancer. TCRdb's copy holds only in-frame clones and misses some; the assay was immunoSEQ multiplex PCR. The repertoire holds 13,000 to 15,000 clones, with 60% to 85% as singletons. Specified time point: after neoadjuvant nivolumab, at surgical resection. Material: PBMCs, obtained after nivolumab (anti-PD-1) treatment. These TCRs come from a person aged 35 to 85 with oral cavity squamous cell carcinoma.

The chain's CDR3 is CASSLDVGFTDTQYF. In nucleotides, the CDR3 is TGTGCCAGCAGCTTAGACGTCGGCTTCACAGATACGCAGTATTTT. The V call is TRBV7-8, the J call TRBJ2-3; D unresolved. The CDR3 runs 15 residues. Germline CDR1 reads SGHVS; CDR2 reads FQNEAQ. V dropped 1 base and J dropped 2 bases, with 10 bases sitting between them.

Comment on this clone: Germline and junction disagree at one end, which may indicate a read error. Written as DNA, the CDR3 is TGCGCCAGCAGGTTGGCGGGAGGGCTCCAAGAGACCCAGTACTTC. This sequence encodes CASRLAGGLQETQYF. The chain couples TRBV5-1 to TRBJ2-5; 9 positions agree with TRBD2. This CDR3 contains 15 residues. Germline CDR1 and CDR2: SGHRS and YFSETQ.

J is TRBJ2-2 and V is TRBV10-1; possibly TRBD1 for D (5 bases). From germline, CDR1 is WNHNN and CDR2 SYGVQD (reference sequence). The length of the CDR3 is 16 residues. With 0 bases removed from V and 0 bases from J, the gap between germline ends came to 8 bases. The CDR3 reads CASSESGRANTGELFF. DNA for the CDR3: TGCGCCAGCAGTGAGTCGGGCAGGGCGAACACCGGGGAGCTGTTTTTT.

V is TRBV11-3 and J is TRBJ2-2, with a possible D match to TRBD2 (6 bases). Germline lookup yields CDR1 SGHNT and CDR2 YENEEA. The length of the CDR3 is 15 residues. Trimming took off 0 bases at V and 4 bases at J, with 9 bases between the two ends. CDR3 residues: CASSLDGGSTGELFF. The CDR3, as DNA: TGTGCCAGCAGCTTAGATGGGGGGAGCACCGGGGAGCTGTTTTTT.

The chain joins TRBV5-8 to TRBJ1-3, with D uncertain. Per germline, CDR1 SGHTS and CDR2 YDEGEE. The V and J ends lost 2 bases and 4 bases respectively, with 7 bases between them. The CDR3 covers 13 residues. In nucleotides, the CDR3 is TGTGCCAGCAGCTTCCAGGCAGGAAACACCATATATTTT. It codes for CASSFQAGNTIYF.

The chain employs TRBV29-1 and TRBJ1-1, with D maybe TRBD1 (5 bases). V shed 6 bases and J shed 6 bases, with 17 bases lying between them. Germline assignment: CDR1 SQVTM and CDR2 ANQGSEA. The CDR3 sequence is 13 residues long. CDR3 protein: CSVTGHALAEAFF. The DNA of the CDR3 is TGCAGCGTCACGGGGCATGCGCTGGCTGAAGCTTTCTTT.

The chain couples TRBV6-1 to TRBJ1-1; 7 bases line up with TRBD1. The CDR3 covers 13 residues. The J segment lost 4 bases and the V segment lost 8 bases, leaving 7 bases of the junction unmatched. Germline V lookup: CDR1 MNHNS, CDR2 SASEGT. CDR3 region: CASRSGGSTEAFF. DNA of the CDR3: TGTGCCAGCCGTTCAGGGGGAAGCACTGAAGCTTTCTTT.

The V gene is TRBV7-8, the J gene TRBJ1-4; possibly TRBD1 for D (5 bases). Trimming shortened V by 5 bases and J by 1 base, and 11 bases separated the two germline ends. The CDR3 length is 15 residues. Germline V gives CDR1 SGHVS, CDR2 FQNEAQ. CDR3 sequence reads: CASSATGGTNEKLFF. The CDR3 nucleotides are TGTGCCAGCAGCGCCACGGGGGGAACTAATGAAAAACTGTTTTTT.

This clone has just a few counts. The chain joins TRBV6-5 to TRBJ2-1; D gene uncertain. This CDR3 is 13 amino acids long. V was trimmed by 10 bases and J by 3 bases, leaving 13 bases between them. Per the germline V gene, CDR1 is MNHEY and CDR2 is SVGAGI. In DNA form, the CDR3 reads TGTGCCACCCAGGAGAGGCGCTACAATGAGCAGTTCTTC. Translation gives CATQERRYNEQFF.

This chain joins TRBV2 and TRBJ2-7; 9 bases agree with TRBD1. Germline CDR1 is SNHLY and CDR2 is FYNNEI. Losses at the gene ends were 5 bases for V and 6 bases for J; bases not matched to a gene: 8. This CDR3 has 14 amino acids. In nucleotides, the CDR3 is TGTGCCAGCAGTTTCCCACAGGGGGCTCGCGAGCAGTACTTC. Translated, it gives CASSFPQGAREQYF.

This clone was counted a single time. The chain employs TRBV30 and TRBJ1-2; TRBD1 aligns across 7 bases. Germline values: CDR1 GTSNPN, CDR2 SVGIG (reference sequence). This CDR3 comprises 10 residues. The CDR3 region has the DNA TGTGCAACAGGGGAAGTGGGCTACACCTTC. Protein product: CATGEVGYTF.

The V call is TRBV11-1, the J call TRBJ1-1, with no clear D. There are 11 residues in the CDR3. V was clipped by 1 base and J by 4 bases, with 1 base between them. Looked up from germline, CDR1 is SGHAT and CDR2 is FQDESV (reference sequence). The CDR3 sequence is CASSLVTEAFF. The DNA for the CDR3 is TGTGCCAGCAGCTTAGTCACTGAAGCTTTCTTT.

This rearrangement joins TRBV27 to TRBJ2-1, with TRBD1 matching 7 bases. In germline, CDR1 is MNHEY, CDR2 SMNVEV (reference sequence). Losses at the gene ends were 4 bases for V and 3 bases for J; bases not matched to a gene: 9. The CDR3 contains 16 residues. For the CDR3, the DNA is TGTGCCAGCAGTTCCTCCGGGACAGTCATCTACAATGAGCAGTTCTTC. This gives the protein CASSSSGTVIYNEQFF.

The chain carries TRBV5-6 and TRBJ2-5; TRBD2 matches 16 bases. This CDR3 contains 15 residues. The V gene's germline CDR1 is SGHDT and CDR2 YYEEEE. After removal of 4 bases from V and 5 bases from J, the junction contained 2 bases not matched to a gene. The CDR3 nucleotides are TGTGCCAGCAGCCCGGGACTAGCGGGAGGGGAGACCCAGTACTTC. Translated: CASSPGLAGGETQYF.

This chain joins TRBV29-1 and TRBJ2-1; D perhaps matches TRBD2 (5 bases). The length of the CDR3 is 13 residues. V was trimmed by 7 bases and J by 3 bases, leaving 13 bases between them. Germline V CDR1 and CDR2: SQVTM, ANQGSEA. DNA for the CDR3: TGCAGCGGCGGGCAGGCAGGCTACAATGAGCAGTTCTTC. It encodes CSGGQAGYNEQFF.

This chain uses TRBV9 with TRBJ2-5, with TRBD2 identical over 7 bases. The CDR3 extends over 14 amino acids. J lost 1 base, V lost 2 bases, and 2 bases had no gene match. CDR1 is SGDLS, CDR2 YYNGEE, per germline. In DNA form, the CDR3 reads TGTGCCAGCAGCGTCGGACTAGTCCAAGAGACCCAGTACTTC. Its protein is CASSVGLVQETQYF.

The genes are TRBV7-9 and TRBJ1-1; the D gene is possibly TRBD1 (6 bases). This CDR3 has 15 residues. The V end lost 6 bases, the J end lost 2 bases, and 16 bases lay between the germline ends. Germline V lookup: CDR1 SEHNR, CDR2 FQNEAQ (reference sequence). CDR3: CASRGLDRLNTEAFF. DNA of the CDR3: TGTGCCAGCAGGGGACTGGACAGACTTAACACTGAAGCTTTCTTT.

The chain combines TRBV10-1 with TRBJ2-7; D remains ambiguous. The CDR3 is 14 amino acids. Trimming removed 2 bases from V and 5 bases from J, with 13 bases in between. Germline values: CDR1 WNHNN, CDR2 SYGVQD (reference sequence). The CDR3 reads CASSEGQPWDEQYF. The CDR3 nucleotides are TGCGCCAGCAGTGAGGGGCAGCCCTGGGACGAGCAGTACTTC.

This chain joins TRBV6-1 and TRBJ2-2; TRBD1 is a possible D gene (6 bases). The germline V and J ends were trimmed by 6 bases and 6 bases, with 17 bases remaining between them. This CDR3 contains 15 residues. Germline V lookup: CDR1 MNHNS, CDR2 SASEGT. The CDR3 DNA reads as TGTGCCAGCAGGGAAACAGGGAACCCTCCCGGGGAGCTGTTTTTT. Amino acids: CASRETGNPPGELFF.

The gene calls are TRBV19 and TRBJ2-4; D unresolved. V was cut by 5 bases and J by 0 bases, with 11 bases left in between. CDR3 length equals 15 residues. CDR1 LNHDA and CDR2 SQIVND come from the germline V gene (reference sequence). CDR3 sequence reads: CASSDTSLAKNIQYF. The CDR3 coding sequence is TGTGCCAGTAGTGATACTTCGCTAGCCAAAAACATTCAGTACTTC.

This clone was seen a single time. The gene calls are TRBV2 and TRBJ2-1, with 9 nucleotides matching TRBD2. Germline V gene sequence: CDR1 SNHLY, CDR2 FYNNEI. CDR3 size: 16 residues. The V and J ends lost 7 bases and 8 bases, in that order; junction bases with no gene match: 15. Written as DNA, the CDR3 is TGTGCCAGCACCAGCACCGGGACTAGCCGGTCGGATGAGCAGTTCTTC. Amino acids: CASTSTGTSRSDEQFF.

The chain employs TRBV15 and TRBJ2-5; TRBD1 agrees at 9 bases. This CDR3 comprises 17 residues. CDR1 and CDR2 (germline): LNHNV, YYDKDF (reference sequence). V dropped 5 bases and J dropped 4; count of bases not matched to a gene: 14. CDR3 in DNA: TGTGCCACCAGCCCGTATCCGGGACAGGGAAAAAGAGAGACCCAGTACTTC. Protein product: CATSPYPGQGKRETQYF. Looking up the rest from reference TRBV15 and TRBJ2-5 gives the full variable domain: DAMVIQNPRYQVTQFGKPVTLSCSQTLNHNVMYWYQQKSSQAPKLLFHYYDKDFNNEADTPDNFQSRRPNTSFCFLDIRSPGLGDTAMYLCATSPYPGQGKRETQYFGPGTRLLVL.

V usage is TRBV5-1 and J usage is TRBJ1-1; 10 bases fit TRBD1. The V gene's germline CDR1 is SGHRS and CDR2 YFSETQ. The CDR3 covers 15 residues. V dropped 0 bases and J dropped 3; count of bases not matched to a gene: 2. CDR3: CASSLEGQGHTEAFF. The CDR3 nucleotides are TGCGCCAGCAGCTTGGAGGGACAGGGGCACACTGAAGCTTTCTTT.

This clone has a handful of counts. This CDR3 reads CASSWNGNQPQHF. CDR3 sequence (DNA): TGTGCCAGCAGTTGGAACGGGAATCAGCCCCAGCATTTT. V usage is TRBV6-5 and J usage is TRBJ1-5; D is unclear. The germline V gene encodes CDR1 MNHEY and CDR2 SVGAGI. V lost 4 bases and J 4 bases, leaving 8 bases between the germline ends. The CDR3 length is 13 residues.

The V and J genes are TRBV5-6 and TRBJ1-4; no reliable D call. Germline CDR1 reads SGHDT; CDR2 reads YYEEEE. Trimming stripped 0 bases from V and 8 bases from J, with 11 bases between. The CDR3 runs to 14 residues. CDR3 sequence (DNA): TGTGCCAGCAGCTTGGGACCTGGAGGGGAAAAACTGTTTTTT. Protein: CASSLGPGGEKLFF.

This clone came up once. The chain uses TRBV5-4 and TRBJ1-2; D may be TRBD1 (5 bases). Trimming removed 4 bases from V and 1 base from J, with 17 bases in between. CDR1 is SGHNT and CDR2 is YYREEE in the germline V gene (reference sequence). The CDR3 runs to 16 residues. The CDR3 DNA reads TGTGCCAGCAGCCCCGGGGCGGGGGGTCTTAACTATGGCTACACCTTC. Protein product: CASSPGAGGLNYGYTF.

This clone has only one observation. CDR3 in amino acids: CAWGQGHYGYTF. As DNA, the CDR3 is TGTGCCTGGGGACAGGGCCACTATGGCTACACCTTC. V gene TRBV30 combines with J gene TRBJ1-2; 8 bases match TRBD1. CDR1 GTSNPN and CDR2 SVGIG come from the germline V gene (reference sequence). This CDR3 has 12 residues. V trimming: 5 bases; J trimming: 3 bases; junction bases outside the gene matches: 2.

The chain joins TRBV6-5 to TRBJ2-3, with 12 bases that match TRBD2. This CDR3 contains 15 residues. Germline V gene data show CDR1 as MNHEY and CDR2 as SVGAGI. Losses at the gene ends were 6 bases for V and 2 bases for J; bases not matched to a gene: 3. CDR3 coding DNA: TGTGCCAGCAGACGGACTAGCGGGACCACAGATACGCAGTATTTT. Translation: CASRRTSGTTDTQYF.